This TCR beta chain is drawn from a study of blood T cell repertoires in COVID-19 (dated by TCRdb to between 2020 and 2021). Looking at the study overall: Samples from collaborators originated in the United States, Italy and Spain and spanned both the acute and convalescent phases of COVID-19. Where available, HLA class I and class II types were taken from metadata supplied by the sample provider and were not determined by assay-based typing. The samples were drawn from the first 160 participants of the ongoing ImmuneRACE study and from 1,254 subjects provided by 6 global collaborators. The repertoires were made available in a free public database intended to serve as a resource for research on the immune response to SARS-CoV-2. Sample metadata almost always included a de-identified subject ID, COVID-19 status, age in years and sex. Subjects who had been exposed to COVID-19, were actively infected with it, or had recovered from it provided the deeply sampled blood TCRbeta repertoires that made up the dataset. The prospective study material was composed of cDNA or gDNA derived from T cells, B-cell-depleted T cells, or PBMCs.

Note on this clone: The antigen this receptor binds is unknown. Qualities for individual bases were not recorded, and no much larger clone is one base off.

The full study reports these points: How much clinical and demographic metadata was included differed by source and by participant, and the metadata was provided uncurated.

Trimming takes 6 bases from V and 3 bases from J, and the germline ends sit 7 bases apart. CDR1 is given as SGHRS and CDR2 as YFSETQ, both from the germline V gene. Counted from cysteine to phenylalanine, this CDR3 has 11 amino acids. Solely the CDR3 DNA is kept, with 33 bases framed from the first base. Each collaborating institution followed its own protocols to collect whole blood in K2EDTA tubes. For TCRbeta analysis, collaborator samples were shipped as frozen whole blood, as isolated PBMCs, or as DNA extracted from either sample type. TCRbeta CDR3 regions were amplified from genomic DNA using the immunoSEQ Assay, a bias-controlled multiplex PCR. In the authors' own workflow: Within the assay, amplification of reference gene primers was used to estimate how many nucleated cells each sample contained. Sequence reads were collapsed and filtered to measure the absolute abundance of every unique TCRbeta CDR3 rearrangement. For each sample, productive Simpson clonality was calculated by taking the square root of Simpson's diversity index across productive rearrangements. The immuneACCESS repertoire file appears here via TCRdb, limited to in-frame rearrangements. These files lack a portion of the clones; in checked studies, under half of the deficit traces to unresolved V genes, and the cause of the others is not known. V and J calls and clone size are as listed in that table; D and trimming were resolved from the DNA. The sample contains 80,000 or so clones, around 80% of them found a single time. Jointly, the top ten make up approximately 7.3% of the sample.

Sequencing was performed on peripheral blood. This TCR derives from a human donor in a cohort sampled during active COVID-19. Rearrangement joined TRBV5-1 to TRBJ2-7, and perhaps TRBD2 as D gene, on 5 matching bases. CDR3 loop: CASNEGYEQYF. The base sequence is TGCGCCAGCAATGAGGGCTACGAGCAGTACTTC.